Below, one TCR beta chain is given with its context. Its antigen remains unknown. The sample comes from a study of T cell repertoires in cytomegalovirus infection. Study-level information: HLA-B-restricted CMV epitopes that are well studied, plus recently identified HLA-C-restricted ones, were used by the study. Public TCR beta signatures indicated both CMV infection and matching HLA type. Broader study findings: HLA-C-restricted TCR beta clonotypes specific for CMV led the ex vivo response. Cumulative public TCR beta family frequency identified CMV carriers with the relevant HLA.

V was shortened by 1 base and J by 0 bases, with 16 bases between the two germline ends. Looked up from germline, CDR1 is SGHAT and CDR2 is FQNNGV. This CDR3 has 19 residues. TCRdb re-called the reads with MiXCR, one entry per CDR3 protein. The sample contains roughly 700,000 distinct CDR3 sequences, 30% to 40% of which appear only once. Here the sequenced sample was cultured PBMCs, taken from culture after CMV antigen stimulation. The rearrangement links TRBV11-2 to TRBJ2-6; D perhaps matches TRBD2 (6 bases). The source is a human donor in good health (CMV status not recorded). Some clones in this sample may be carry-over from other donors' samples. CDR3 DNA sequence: TGTGCCAGCAGCTTAGGACTAGATCCCCCCACCTCTGGGGCCAACGTCCTGACTTTC. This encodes CASSLGLDPPTSGANVLTF.